The clone carrying this T cell receptor beta chain was seen at least ten times. Its specificity is unknown. Universal primer sites and UMIs were introduced during 5'RACE template-switching synthesis of TCR cDNA. TCRdb re-called the 5' RACE reads with MiXCR, one entry per CDR3 protein. The sample lists just under 600,000 distinct CDR3 sequences, 13% occurring once. These data are taken from a study of T cells after yellow fever vaccination. Whole-study context: Some fractions had low cell numbers, and these were prepared with SMART-Seq v4 Ultra Low Input.

Study-wide results and caveats: A weaker secondary response peaked on day 5, the primary on day 15.

This sample comprised PBMCs, obtained on the day of the yellow fever booster vaccination. This sequence originates from a man in his thirties or forties who received the YFV17D yellow fever vaccine.

CDR3 nucleotide sequence: TGCGCCAGCAGCAGGGGACAGGGGACCTACGAGCAGTACTTC. Translation gives CASSRGQGTYEQYF. V gene TRBV5-1 combines with J gene TRBJ2-7, with TRBD1 matching 10 bases. With V trimmed by 4 bases and J by 2 bases, 3 bases remained unmatched. Germline values: CDR1 SGHRS, CDR2 YFSETQ. The CDR3 is 14 amino acids.